Listed below are T cell receptor beta chains from one sample, sequenced in a study of OX40 agonist ivuxolimab in advanced cancers. Data came from immunoSEQ multiplex PCR; TCRdb stores just in-frame clones and leaves some out. The sample has approximately 87,000 clones; 80% to 90% are singletons. This material consisted of CD4+ or CD8+ T cells sorted from blood, taken in a trial of the OX40 agonist ivuxolimab. All receptors come from an adult with an advanced solid tumor such as melanoma, head and neck, liver or kidney cancer. Each CDR3 is given with its conserved first and last residue. The D gene is left open where the match is weak. Rows give clone size only sometimes, using once, few, many, or a class for an expanded clone.

j_gene: TRBJ1-1
v_gene: TRBV4-1
d_gene: -
abundance: -
CDR3aa: CASSQAGNPEAFF
CDR3nt: TGCGCCAGCAGCCAAGCAGGAAACCCCGAAGCTTTCTTT

j_gene: TRBJ2-3
v_gene: TRBV30
d_gene: -
abundance: -
CDR3aa: CAWSRGIADTQYF
CDR3nt: TGTGCCTGGAGTAGGGGGATCGCAGATACGCAGTATTTT

j_gene: TRBJ1-1
v_gene: TRBV6-5
d_gene: -
abundance: -
CDR3aa: CASILGGHTEAFF
CDR3nt: TGTGCCAGCATCCTTGGGGGTCACACTGAAGCTTTCTTT

j_gene: TRBJ1-2
v_gene: TRBV20-1
d_gene: -
abundance: -
CDR3aa: CSLGGDYGYTF
CDR3nt: TGCAGTCTCGGGGGGGACTATGGCTACACCTTC

j_gene: TRBJ1-3
v_gene: TRBV9
d_gene: -
abundance: -
CDR3aa: CASSPLEGTIYF
CDR3nt: TGTGCCAGCAGCCCCCTGGAGGGTACCATATATTTT

j_gene: TRBJ1-4
v_gene: TRBV25-1
d_gene: TRBD1
abundance: -
CDR3aa: CASSAFIQGAVEKLFF
CDR3nt: TGTGCCAGCAGTGCATTCATACAGGGGGCGGTTGAAAAACTGTTTTTT

j_gene: TRBJ1-1
v_gene: TRBV10-3
d_gene: -
abundance: few
CDR3aa: CAISESTGGAEAFF
CDR3nt: TGTGCCATCAGTGAGTCGACGGGAGGGGCTGAAGCTTTCTTT

j_gene: TRBJ2-7
v_gene: TRBV20-1
d_gene: -
abundance: -
CDR3aa: CSAVRDSVQYF
CDR3nt: TGCAGTGCTGTCCGGGACTCGGTGCAGTACTTC

j_gene: TRBJ1-4
v_gene: TRBV19
d_gene: -
abundance: -
CDR3aa: CASSPAIVNEKLFF
CDR3nt: TGTGCCAGTAGTCCGGCGATCGTTAATGAAAAACTGTTTTTT

j_gene: TRBJ2-7
v_gene: TRBV28
d_gene: TRBD2
abundance: -
CDR3aa: CASSPGGENRDEQYF
CDR3nt: TGTGCCAGCAGCCCCGGGGGGGAAAATAGGGACGAGCAGTACTTC

j_gene: TRBJ2-1
v_gene: TRBV12-5
d_gene: -
abundance: -
CDR3aa: CASGLRDRGYEQFF
CDR3nt: TGTGCTAGTGGTTTAAGAGACAGAGGCTATGAGCAGTTCTTC

j_gene: TRBJ2-3
v_gene: TRBV5-1
d_gene: -
abundance: -
CDR3aa: CASSLAADTQYF
CDR3nt: TGCGCCAGCAGCCTCGCGGCAGATACGCAGTATTTT

j_gene: TRBJ1-5
v_gene: TRBV19
d_gene: -
abundance: -
CDR3aa: CASSIAYYGNQPQHF
CDR3nt: TGTGCCAGTAGTATAGCCTACTACGGCAATCAGCCCCAGCATTTT

j_gene: TRBJ2-2
v_gene: TRBV7-9
d_gene: -
abundance: -
CDR3aa: CASSRGDTGELFF
CDR3nt: TGTGCCAGCAGCCGAGGGGACACCGGGGAGCTGTTTTTT

j_gene: TRBJ2-3
v_gene: TRBV11-1
d_gene: -
abundance: once
CDR3aa: CASSPPGPSSTDTQYF
CDR3nt: TGTGCCAGCAGCCCCCCGGGACCTTCTAGCACAGATACGCAGTATTTT

j_gene: TRBJ2-3
v_gene: TRBV5-1
d_gene: -
abundance: -
CDR3aa: CASSLELPDTQYF
CDR3nt: TGCGCCAGCAGCTTGGAACTCCCAGATACGCAGTATTTT

j_gene: TRBJ2-7
v_gene: TRBV29-1
d_gene: TRBD2
abundance: -
CDR3aa: CSVGAGGPRYF
CDR3nt: TGCAGCGTCGGAGCGGGAGGGCCTCGGTACTTC

j_gene: TRBJ2-3
v_gene: TRBV7-6
d_gene: TRBD2
abundance: -
CDR3aa: CASSWGLAGTDTQYF
CDR3nt: TGTGCCAGCAGCTGGGGACTAGCGGGCACAGATACGCAGTATTTT

j_gene: TRBJ1-5
v_gene: TRBV7-8
d_gene: -
abundance: once
CDR3aa: CASSLTGNDQPQHF
CDR3nt: TGTGCCAGCAGCCTCACAGGGAATGATCAGCCCCAGCATTTT

j_gene: TRBJ2-2
v_gene: TRBV5-1
d_gene: TRBD2
abundance: -
CDR3aa: CASSLVLGTSGTGELFF
CDR3nt: TGCGCCAGCAGCTTGGTCCTTGGGACTAGCGGCACCGGGGAGCTGTTTTTT

j_gene: TRBJ2-5
v_gene: TRBV7-8
d_gene: -
abundance: -
CDR3aa: CASGIAGAETQYF
CDR3nt: TGTGCCAGCGGCATTGCAGGGGCAGAGACCCAGTACTTC

j_gene: TRBJ2-7
v_gene: TRBV2
d_gene: TRBD1
abundance: -
CDR3aa: CASRDRSYEQYF
CDR3nt: TGTGCCAGCAGGGACAGGAGCTACGAGCAGTACTTC

j_gene: TRBJ2-1
v_gene: TRBV7-3
d_gene: -
abundance: -
CDR3aa: CASSLGRDQINEQFF
CDR3nt: TGTGCCAGCAGCCTAGGGCGGGACCAAATCAATGAGCAGTTCTTC

j_gene: TRBJ2-1
v_gene: TRBV4-2
d_gene: -
abundance: -
CDR3aa: CASSQDQGPYNEQFF
CDR3nt: TGTGCCAGCAGCCAAGACCAGGGGCCCTACAATGAGCAGTTCTTC

j_gene: TRBJ1-1
v_gene: TRBV2
d_gene: -
abundance: few
CDR3aa: CASSVGNTEAFF
CDR3nt: TGTGCCAGCAGTGTGGGGAACACTGAAGCTTTCTTT

j_gene: TRBJ1-1
v_gene: TRBV5-4
d_gene: TRBD1
abundance: -
CDR3aa: CASSRDRGQFAEAFF
CDR3nt: TGTGCCAGCAGCCGGGACAGGGGGCAGTTCGCTGAAGCTTTCTTT

j_gene: TRBJ2-1
v_gene: TRBV9
d_gene: -
abundance: -
CDR3aa: CASSVDGSGYNEQFF
CDR3nt: TGTGCCAGCAGCGTAGACGGGAGTGGGTACAATGAGCAGTTCTTC

j_gene: TRBJ2-1
v_gene: TRBV5-6
d_gene: -
abundance: -
CDR3aa: CAFSKEGMGSLNNEQFF
CDR3nt: TGTGCCTTCTCGAAGGAGGGGATGGGAAGTTTAAACAATGAGCAGTTCTTC

j_gene: TRBJ2-5
v_gene: TRBV2
d_gene: TRBD2
abundance: once
CDR3aa: CASSITGGETQYF
CDR3nt: TGTGCCAGCTCCATTACGGGAGGAGAGACCCAGTACTTC

j_gene: TRBJ2-1
v_gene: TRBV6-1
d_gene: -
abundance: -
CDR3aa: CASSELGGAQKSQFF
CDR3nt: TGTGCCAGCAGTGAACTTGGGGGGGCCCAAAAGAGCCAGTTCTTC

j_gene: TRBJ2-7
v_gene: TRBV11-2
d_gene: -
abundance: -
CDR3aa: CASSLTVTYEQYF
CDR3nt: TGTGCCAGCAGCCTCACCGTTACCTACGAGCAGTACTTC

j_gene: TRBJ1-1
v_gene: TRBV11-1
d_gene: -
abundance: -
CDR3aa: CASRNTMNTEAFF
CDR3nt: TGTGCCAGCAGAAACACGATGAACACTGAAGCTTTCTTT

j_gene: TRBJ1-2
v_gene: TRBV30
d_gene: TRBD1
abundance: -
CDR3aa: CAWTPGGSDYGYTF
CDR3nt: TGTGCCTGGACGCCAGGGGGCAGTGACTATGGCTACACCTTC

j_gene: TRBJ1-1
v_gene: TRBV19
d_gene: -
abundance: -
CDR3aa: CASSISGLGTEAFF
CDR3nt: TGTGCCAGTAGTATATCCGGGTTGGGCACTGAAGCTTTCTTT

j_gene: TRBJ1-1
v_gene: TRBV18
d_gene: -
abundance: -
CDR3aa: CASSQNTAFF
CDR3nt: TGTGCCAGCTCTCAGAATACCGCTTTCTTT

j_gene: TRBJ1-4
v_gene: TRBV6-1
d_gene: TRBD1
abundance: -
CDR3aa: CASTTGGGEKLFF
CDR3nt: TGTGCCAGCACGACAGGGGGGGGTGAAAAACTGTTTTTT

j_gene: TRBJ1-4
v_gene: TRBV13
d_gene: -
abundance: -
CDR3aa: CASSQGQGFEKLFF
CDR3nt: TGTGCCAGCAGCCAGGGGCAGGGATTTGAAAAACTGTTTTTT

j_gene: TRBJ2-5
v_gene: TRBV28
d_gene: TRBD1
abundance: -
CDR3aa: CASRSQGAVETQYF
CDR3nt: TGTGCCAGCAGGTCACAGGGGGCGGTGGAGACCCAGTACTTC

j_gene: TRBJ2-3
v_gene: TRBV27
d_gene: -
abundance: -
CDR3aa: CASSLSKRGDTQYF
CDR3nt: TGTGCCAGCAGTTTATCTAAGAGGGGTGATACGCAGTATTTT

j_gene: TRBJ1-1
v_gene: TRBV5-1
d_gene: TRBD1
abundance: -
CDR3aa: CASTRTGANTEAFF
CDR3nt: TGCGCCAGCACCCGGACAGGGGCGAACACTGAAGCTTTCTTT

j_gene: TRBJ2-1
v_gene: TRBV7-9
d_gene: TRBD2
abundance: few
CDR3aa: CASSPQAGGYNEQFF
CDR3nt: TGTGCCAGCAGCCCTCAAGCGGGGGGATACAATGAGCAGTTCTTC

j_gene: TRBJ2-7
v_gene: TRBV5-1
d_gene: TRBD2
abundance: -
CDR3aa: CASSSPGLAGGPGEQYF
CDR3nt: TGCGCCAGCAGCTCGCCGGGACTAGCGGGAGGGCCGGGTGAGCAGTACTTC

j_gene: TRBJ2-3
v_gene: TRBV15
d_gene: TRBD2
abundance: -
CDR3aa: CATSRSPGLAGGMLDTQYF
CDR3nt: TGTGCCACCAGCAGGTCCCCGGGACTAGCGGGAGGAATGTTAGATACGCAGTATTTT

j_gene: TRBJ2-1
v_gene: TRBV9
d_gene: -
abundance: -
CDR3aa: CASSVGSQSYNEQFF
CDR3nt: TGTGCCAGCAGCGTAGGTTCCCAATCCTACAATGAGCAGTTCTTC

j_gene: TRBJ2-7
v_gene: TRBV5-4
d_gene: TRBD1
abundance: -
CDR3aa: CASSLRASGQVFYEQYF
CDR3nt: TGTGCCAGCAGCTTGAGGGCGTCGGGACAGGTATTCTACGAGCAGTACTTC

j_gene: TRBJ2-5
v_gene: TRBV7-3
d_gene: -
abundance: -
CDR3aa: CASSSGDQETQYF
CDR3nt: TGTGCCAGCAGCTCGGGTGACCAAGAGACCCAGTACTTC

j_gene: TRBJ2-1
v_gene: TRBV29-1
d_gene: TRBD1
abundance: -
CDR3aa: CSVGTVSYNEQFF
CDR3nt: TGCAGCGTGGGGACAGTCTCCTACAATGAGCAGTTCTTC

j_gene: TRBJ2-7
v_gene: TRBV5-6
d_gene: -
abundance: -
CDR3aa: CASSTHKEGASYEQYF
CDR3nt: TGTGCCAGCAGCACCCATAAAGAAGGGGCCTCCTACGAGCAGTACTTC

j_gene: TRBJ1-6
v_gene: TRBV7-2
d_gene: TRBD1
abundance: -
CDR3aa: CASSPWTGLRGDNSPLHF
CDR3nt: TGTGCCAGCAGCCCTTGGACAGGGTTAAGGGGGGATAATTCACCCCTCCACTTT

j_gene: TRBJ2-1
v_gene: TRBV5-4
d_gene: -
abundance: -
CDR3aa: CASSPRASYNEQFF
CDR3nt: TGTGCCAGCAGCCCCCGGGCCTCCTACAATGAGCAGTTCTTC

j_gene: TRBJ1-2
v_gene: TRBV30
d_gene: TRBD1
abundance: -
CDR3aa: CAWSVHRQGGGYTF
CDR3nt: TGTGCCTGGAGTGTCCACCGACAGGGTGGGGGCTACACCTTC

j_gene: TRBJ1-1
v_gene: TRBV6-5
d_gene: TRBD1
abundance: -
CDR3aa: CASRPGTVNTEAFF
CDR3nt: TGTGCCAGCAGACCCGGGACAGTGAACACTGAAGCTTTCTTT

j_gene: TRBJ2-1
v_gene: TRBV5-1
d_gene: -
abundance: -
CDR3aa: CASSPLSYNEQFF
CDR3nt: TGCGCCAGCAGCCCACTCTCCTACAATGAGCAGTTCTTC

j_gene: TRBJ2-1
v_gene: TRBV4-1
d_gene: -
abundance: -
CDR3aa: CASSQDSSYNEQFF
CDR3nt: TGCGCCAGCAGCCAAGATAGCTCCTACAATGAGCAGTTCTTC

j_gene: TRBJ2-4
v_gene: TRBV6-1
d_gene: -
abundance: -
CDR3aa: CASRESGRVAKNIQYF
CDR3nt: TGTGCCAGCAGAGAAAGCGGGCGAGTAGCCAAAAACATTCAGTACTTC

j_gene: TRBJ1-1
v_gene: TRBV6-1
d_gene: TRBD1
abundance: few
CDR3aa: CASGQGPGTEAFF
CDR3nt: TGTGCCAGTGGACAGGGCCCCGGCACTGAAGCTTTCTTT

j_gene: TRBJ2-5
v_gene: TRBV7-2
d_gene: -
abundance: -
CDR3aa: CASSLGPTVETQYF
CDR3nt: TGTGCCAGCAGCTTAGGCCCGACAGTAGAGACCCAGTACTTC

j_gene: TRBJ2-5
v_gene: TRBV30
d_gene: TRBD1
abundance: -
CDR3aa: CAWSTGGAGETQYF
CDR3nt: TGTGCCTGGAGTACAGGGGGAGCAGGGGAGACCCAGTACTTC

j_gene: TRBJ2-3
v_gene: TRBV2
d_gene: TRBD2
abundance: -
CDR3aa: CASSEFLAGFDTQYF
CDR3nt: TGTGCCAGCAGTGAGTTTCTAGCGGGATTTGATACGCAGTATTTT